This passage covers 11 T cell receptor beta chains from one sample sequenced in a study of blood T cell repertoires in COVID-19. Clones were read by immunoSEQ multiplex PCR, and TCRdb kept only the in-frame ones, dropping some. The sample yields fewer than 700,000 clones, about 89% seen once. The sequenced sample was peripheral blood. These receptors originate from a woman aged 50 to 65 with COVID-19, enrolled during active disease.

This sequence joins TRBV29-1 and TRBJ1-4, with D possibly matching TRBD1 (5 bases). Germline V lookup: CDR1 SQVTM, CDR2 ANQGSEA. Trimming pared 0 bases from V and 8 bases from J, leaving 16 bases between. The CDR3 contains 15 residues. The CDR3 loop is CSVEDDGDGGEKLFF. The CDR3 DNA follows: TGCAGCGTTGAAGACGACGGGGACGGAGGGGAAAAACTGTTTTTT.

The chain combines TRBV5-1 with TRBJ1-1, with D perhaps matching TRBD1 (6 bases). Trimming shortened V by 4 bases and J by 3 bases, and 10 bases separated the two germline ends. CDR3 length: 13 residues. Per germline, CDR1 SGHRS and CDR2 YFSETQ. Here the CDR3 reads CASSVDSYTEAFF. The CDR3 DNA is TGCGCCAGCAGCGTGGACAGTTACACTGAAGCTTTCTTT.

This chain uses TRBV5-5 with TRBJ1-5; 9 bases fit TRBD1. V was clipped by 4 bases and J by 5 bases; unmatched bases: 13. The CDR3 extends over 17 amino acids. CDR1 is SGHKS and CDR2 is YYEKEE in the germline V gene (reference sequence). The CDR3 loop is CASSPRAGTGRDQPQHF. The CDR3 bases are TGTGCCAGCAGCCCACGGGCCGGGACAGGGCGAGATCAGCCCCAGCATTTT.

This clone was seen a single time. This chain uses TRBV6-5 with TRBJ1-5; no firm D call. The length of the CDR3 is 15 residues. The germline V and J ends were trimmed by 6 bases and 2 bases, with 14 bases remaining between them. CDR1 MNHEY and CDR2 SVGAGI come from the germline V gene. The CDR3 DNA is TGTGCCAGCAGCCCAATTAGCCGCGGCAATCAGCCCCAGCATTTT. It specifies CASSPISRGNQPQHF.

The chain employs TRBV5-1 and TRBJ2-2, with a possible D match to TRBD2 (6 bases). The CDR3 spans 14 residues. In germline, CDR1 is SGHRS, CDR2 YFSETQ. Trimming left V 2 bases short and J 6 bases short, with 11 bases between. CDR3 bases: TGCGCCAGCAGCTTAGGGCGGGGAGCCGGGGAGCTGTTTTTT. Translated: CASSLGRGAGELFF.

The chain links TRBV7-2 to TRBJ1-5; D is unclear. The CDR3 totals 13 residues. Germline CDR1 is SGHTA and CDR2 is FQGNSA. V lost 1 base, J lost 8 bases, and 9 bases lay in between. CDR3 protein: CASSLGPGKPQHF. The CDR3 DNA follows: TGTGCCAGCAGCTTAGGCCCCGGGAAGCCCCAGCATTTT.

This chain uses TRBV7-2 with TRBJ2-7; a possible D gene is TRBD2 (5 bases). Per germline, CDR1 SGHTA and CDR2 FQGNSA. The CDR3 length is 13 residues. Between the trimmed V and J ends, which lost 4 bases and 4 bases, there was a span of 11 bases. The CDR3 loop reads CASSSDSIYEQYF. The CDR3 DNA is TGTGCCAGCAGCTCGGACTCGATTTACGAGCAGTACTTC.

This clone was seen more than once but under ten times. J is TRBJ1-5 and V is TRBV7-2; D not resolved. Germline lookup yields CDR1 SGHTA and CDR2 FQGNSA. The V end was cut by 1 base, the J end by 11 bases, with 12 bases between. CDR3 length equals 13 residues. The CDR3 loop is CASSLETARAQHF. CDR3 nucleotides: TGTGCCAGCAGCTTAGAGACGGCCCGGGCCCAGCATTTT.

This clone was seen once. The rearrangement links TRBV6-1 to TRBJ1-1; D gene uncertain. The CDR3 has 12 residues. V shed 7 bases and J shed 0 bases, with 6 bases lying between them. Germline lookup yields CDR1 MNHNS and CDR2 SASEGT. Written as DNA, the CDR3 is TGTGCCAGCACATACATGAACACTGAAGCTTTCTTT. This gives the protein CASTYMNTEAFF.

This chain connects TRBV28 to TRBJ1-5, with 8 bases fitting TRBD1. The CDR3 spans 18 residues. The J segment lost 0 bases and the V segment lost 5 bases, leaving 12 bases of the junction unmatched. The germline gives CDR1 MDHEN, CDR2 SYDVKM. Written as DNA, the CDR3 is TGTGCCAGCAGTCTCAGACAGGGGCTCATCTATAGCAATCAGCCCCAGCATTTT. The encoded protein is CASSLRQGLIYSNQPQHF.

This clone was observed once. J is TRBJ1-2 and V is TRBV2, with D possibly matching TRBD1 (6 bases). There are 12 residues in the CDR3. The germline V gene has CDR1 SNHLY and CDR2 FYNNEI. Trimming removed 10 bases at V and 2 bases at J, with 11 bases between. CDR3 sequence: CAIDTGNYGYTF. CDR3 nucleotide sequence: TGTGCCATCGACACAGGGAACTATGGCTACACCTTC.